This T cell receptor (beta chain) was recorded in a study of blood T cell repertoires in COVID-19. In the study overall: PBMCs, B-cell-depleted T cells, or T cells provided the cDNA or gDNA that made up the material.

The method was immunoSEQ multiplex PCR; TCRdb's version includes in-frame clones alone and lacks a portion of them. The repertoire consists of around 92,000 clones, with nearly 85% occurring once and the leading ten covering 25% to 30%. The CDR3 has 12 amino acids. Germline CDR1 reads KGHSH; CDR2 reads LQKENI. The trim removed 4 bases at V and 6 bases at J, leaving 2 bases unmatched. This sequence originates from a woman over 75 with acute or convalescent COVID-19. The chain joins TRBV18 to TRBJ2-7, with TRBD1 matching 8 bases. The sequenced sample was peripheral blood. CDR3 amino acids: CASSLTGVEQYF. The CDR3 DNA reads TGTGCCAGCTCACTGACAGGGGTCGAGCAGTACTTC.